The clone carrying this T cell receptor beta chain appeared many times. Trimming took off 5 bases at V and 4 bases at J, with 12 bases between the two ends. The germline CDR1 and CDR2 sequences are DFQATT and SNEGSKA (reference sequence). This CDR3 has 13 amino acids. The sample comes from a study of human T cells and chemical hapten exposure. Study context: Upper back patch tests used 0.01% DPC, scored after 6 days.

Individual cDNA molecules received unique molecular identifiers in the library. TCRdb reprocessed the RACE reads via MiXCR and lists one record per CDR3 protein. The sample has around 69,000 distinct CDR3 sequences; about 8% are singletons. Time point here: patch test 2, 6 weeks after DPC sensitization. The treatment: therapeutic diphenylcyclopropenone sensitization with weekly scalp DPC. The sequence derives from a woman aged 45-65 years with alopecia areata. Some clones in this sample may be carry-over from other donors' samples. The sample in question was whole blood, obtained in connection with sensitization to the hapten diphenylcyclopropenone (DPC). V is TRBV20-1 and J is TRBJ1-3; D is unclear. The CDR3 nucleotides read TGCAGTGCTCACTCCCCGGGGGGAAACACCATATATTTT. It encodes CSAHSPGGNTIYF.